These 21 T cell receptor beta chains were sequenced from one sample in a study of cytomegalovirus exposure and HLA in healthy donors. The repertoire was sequenced with immunoSEQ multiplex PCR; TCRdb's copy has only in-frame clones and lacks some. The data contain 150,000 to 160,000 clones, roughly 86% of them singletons. Sequenced sample: PBMCs. The receptor source for this set is a human donor in good health.

CDR3 region: CASSLASKAAIYEQYF. The CDR3, as DNA: TGTGCCAGCAGCTTAGCGAGTAAAGCGGCCATCTACGAGCAGTACTTC. The chain has TRBV7-9 and TRBJ2-7; a weak D match, TRBD2 (5 bases). Trimming shortened V by 0 bases and J by 3 bases, and 15 bases separated the two germline ends. Germline CDR1 and CDR2: SEHNR and FQNEAQ (reference sequence). The CDR3 length is 16 residues.

The chain is built from TRBV6-5 and TRBJ2-5, with 9 bases identical to TRBD1. Germline CDR1 is MNHEY and CDR2 is SVGAGI. This CDR3 contains 15 residues. Losses at the gene ends were 5 bases for V and 1 base for J; bases not matched to a gene: 5. CDR3 sequence: CASSTRDRAQETQYF. CDR3 bases: TGTGCCAGCAGTACCCGGGACAGGGCCCAAGAGACCCAGTACTTC.

The CDR3 DNA is TGTGCCAGCAGCCAAGTCTACAGCACAGATACGCAGTATTTT. Its protein product is CASSQVYSTDTQYF. This rearrangement joins TRBV4-2 to TRBJ2-3; D unclear. V lost 1 base and J lost 0, with 5 bases in between. Germline-derived CDR1 and CDR2 are LGHNA and YNFKEQ. The CDR3 spans 14 residues.

J is TRBJ1-5 and V is TRBV19, with 9 bases aligning to TRBD1. V was clipped by 5 bases and J by 3 bases; unmatched bases: 20. The CDR3 is made up of 20 amino acids. The germline gives CDR1 LNHDA, CDR2 SQIVND (reference sequence). This chain's CDR3 is CASSPYLGQGRVWDNQPQHF. The CDR3 DNA is TGTGCCAGTAGTCCTTATCTAGGACAGGGGAGGGTTTGGGACAATCAGCCCCAGCATTTT.

In this sample, this clone turned up a few times. V gene TRBV6-5 combines with J gene TRBJ1-6; tentative D call: TRBD1 (5 bases). The CDR3 runs 13 residues. Per germline, CDR1 MNHEY and CDR2 SVGAGI. The ends were cut back, 6 bases at V and 7 bases at J, with 10 bases in the middle. CDR3 bases: TGTGCCAGCAGCCCAGGGTGGAATTCACCCCTCCACTTT. Translation: CASSPGWNSPLHF.

This clone has at least ten counts. The chain couples TRBV2 to TRBJ1-1; 7 bases match TRBD1. The germline CDR1 and CDR2 sequences are SNHLY and FYNNEI. CDR3 length: 13 residues. V was pared by 4 bases and J by 3 bases, with 2 bases of the junction left unmatched. The CDR3, as DNA: TGTGCCAGCAGTGCGGACAGGCACACTGAAGCTTTCTTT. Protein sequence: CASSADRHTEAFF.

The chain links TRBV5-4 to TRBJ2-4; tentative D call: TRBD1 (6 bases). Germline V CDR1 and CDR2: SGHNT, YYREEE (reference sequence). Trimming took 2 bases from V and 2 from J, leaving 17 bases between them. This CDR3 is built from 17 residues. CDR3 sequence reads: CASSFRTEGGSKNIQYF. The CDR3 DNA is TGTGCCAGCAGCTTTAGGACCGAAGGGGGATCCAAAAACATTCAGTACTTC.

The chain couples TRBV30 to TRBJ2-7, with 11 nucleotides matching TRBD2. The CDR3 has 15 amino acids. Germline V gene sequence: CDR1 GTSNPN, CDR2 SVGIG (reference sequence). The V segment lost 3 bases and the J segment 6 bases; nucleotides outside the gene matches: 10. CDR3: CAWRDIAGGPSEQYF. CDR3 nucleotide sequence: TGTGCCTGGAGGGATATAGCGGGAGGGCCCTCCGAGCAGTACTTC.

The chain uses TRBV13 and TRBJ2-7; TRBD2 matches at 7 bases. Per germline, CDR1 PRHDT and CDR2 FYEKMQ (reference sequence). V lost 3 bases, J lost 6 bases, and 11 bases stayed unmatched. This CDR3 has 15 amino acids. The CDR3 loop reads CASSFSRDPGGEQYF. CDR3 sequence (DNA): TGTGCCAGCAGCTTTTCCCGGGACCCGGGGGGCGAGCAGTACTTC.

J is TRBJ1-4 and V is TRBV4-1; 9 bases map to TRBD1. V shed 6 bases and J 7 bases; nucleotides not matched to a gene: 12. The length of the CDR3 is 16 residues. CDR1 is MGHRA and CDR2 is YSYEKL in the germline V gene. The CDR3 is CASSPITGGAGEKLFF. The CDR3 DNA sequence: TGCGCCAGCAGTCCAATAACAGGGGGCGCGGGTGAAAAACTGTTTTTT.

The J gene is TRBJ2-5, the V gene TRBV5-1, with 10 nucleotides matching TRBD1. Trimming at V came to 6 bases and at J to 5 bases, leaving 10 bases not matched to a gene. The CDR3 spans 15 residues. CDR1 SGHRS and CDR2 YFSETQ come from the germline V gene. The CDR3 region has the DNA TGCGCCAGCATGCCCGGGACAGGGGAATGGGAGACCCAGTACTTC. This translates into CASMPGTGEWETQYF.

The chain uses TRBV5-4 and TRBJ1-2; the match to TRBD1 covers 7 bases. Germline V gene lookup returns CDR1 SGHNT and CDR2 YYREEE (reference sequence). This CDR3 is built from 16 residues. V shed 5 bases, J shed 4 bases, and the junction held 14 bases outside the gene matches. The DNA for the CDR3 is TGTGCCAGCAGGCCCGGGGGACAGACGGACAGCTATGGCTACACCTTC. Its translation: CASRPGGQTDSYGYTF.

This clone was found a few times. The chain combines TRBV11-3 with TRBJ2-3, with D perhaps matching TRBD2 (6 bases). The CDR3 sequence is 15 residues long. Germline V gene sequence: CDR1 SGHNT, CDR2 YENEEA. Trimming took off 5 bases at V and 0 bases at J, with 12 bases between the two ends. The CDR3 here is CASSPGGLSTDTQYF. The DNA for the CDR3 is TGTGCCAGCAGCCCCGGGGGATTGAGCACAGATACGCAGTATTTT.

This clone was seen a single time. The chain couples TRBV5-4 to TRBJ1-1; D is possibly TRBD1 (6 bases). CDR1 SGHNT and CDR2 YYREEE come from the germline V gene (reference sequence). V was cut by 4 bases and J by 2 bases, with 15 bases left in between. This CDR3 is 15 amino acids long. CDR3 loop: CASSVPRGANTEAFF. The CDR3 coding sequence is TGTGCCAGCAGCGTGCCCAGGGGCGCTAACACTGAAGCTTTCTTT.

This chain links TRBV7-3 with TRBJ2-7; 11 nucleotides match TRBD2. The CDR3 has 14 residues. Germline V gene data show CDR1 as SGHTA and CDR2 as FQGTGA. V was clipped by 5 bases and J by 4 bases; unmatched bases: 4. The CDR3 region is CASSHTSGSYEQYF. For the CDR3, the DNA is TGTGCCAGCAGCCATACTAGCGGGAGTTACGAGCAGTACTTC.

This chain joins TRBV4-1 and TRBJ1-2; 7 positions match TRBD1. Germline-derived CDR1 and CDR2 are MGHRA and YSYEKL. After removal of 4 bases from V and 3 bases from J, the junction contained 2 bases not matched to a gene. CDR3 length: 13 amino acids. The CDR3 DNA reads as TGCGCCAGCAGCCTCGGGACAGACTATGGCTACACCTTC. Translation: CASSLGTDYGYTF.

The chain uses TRBV5-1 and TRBJ2-7; 10 nucleotides agree with TRBD1. Germline V CDR1 and CDR2: SGHRS, YFSETQ. CDR3 size: 15 residues. The V segment lost 4 bases and the J segment 4 bases; nucleotides outside the gene matches: 8. The CDR3 spells CASSPRQGALYEQYF. The CDR3 DNA is TGCGCCAGCAGCCCAAGACAGGGGGCTCTGTACGAGCAGTACTTC.

This chain uses TRBV9 with TRBJ2-5; TRBD2 agrees at 7 bases. After removal of 3 bases from V and 5 bases from J, the junction contained 4 bases not matched to a gene. CDR3 length equals 13 residues. Looked up from germline, CDR1 is SGDLS and CDR2 is YYNGEE. CDR3 coding DNA: TGTGCCAGCAGCGCGGGGGGATTGGAGACCCAGTACTTC. Translating it yields CASSAGGLETQYF.

This clone was detected ten times or more. V is TRBV29-1 and J is TRBJ2-1, with 12 bases identical to TRBD2. This CDR3 is built from 15 residues. Per the germline V gene, CDR1 is SQVTM and CDR2 is ANQGSEA. V shed 6 bases, J shed 7 bases, and the junction held 10 bases outside the gene matches. CDR3 region: CSVLAGGVSVNEQFF. Written as DNA, the CDR3 is TGCAGCGTCCTAGCGGGGGGGGTCTCAGTGAATGAGCAGTTCTTC.

CDR3 sequence: CASSTLSTGIFYGYTF. CDR3 sequence (DNA): TGTGCCAGTAGTACCCTTTCGACAGGAATTTTCTATGGCTACACCTTC. This chain links TRBV19 with TRBJ1-2; possible D gene TRBD1, 6 bases. The germline V and J ends were trimmed by 4 bases and 4 bases, with 19 bases remaining between them. Germline values: CDR1 LNHDA, CDR2 SQIVND (reference sequence). CDR3 length equals 16 residues.

This sequence joins TRBV16 and TRBJ2-7; tentative D call: TRBD1 (6 bases). Germline CDR1 is KGHSY and CDR2 is FQNENV. This CDR3 is 14 amino acids long. V lost 4 bases and J lost 5, with 15 bases in between. CDR3: CASSLYRVPDEQYF. In DNA form, the CDR3 reads TGTGCCAGCAGCCTTTACAGGGTCCCAGACGAGCAGTACTTC.